These 30 T cell receptor beta chains came from one sample sequenced in a study of patients and donors after allogeneic stem cell transplantation. TCRdb re-analysed the RT-PCR reads in MiXCR, keeping a single row per CDR3 protein. The sample has some 150,000 distinct CDR3 sequences, over 30% seen once. The sample comprised blood, either unsorted or a sorted T cell fraction (not recorded which). These receptors were collected from a human donor who was either an allogeneic HSCT recipient or a stem cell or donor lymphocyte infusion donor (not recorded which). It is not recorded whose cells these are; they may come from a transplant donor.

This clonotype came up a few times. V gene TRBV4-3 combines with J gene TRBJ1-4, with D maybe TRBD1 (5 bases). This CDR3 has 15 amino acids. V shed 1 base and J shed 7 bases, with 13 bases lying between them. Germline CDR1 is LGHNA and CDR2 is YSLEER. The CDR3 nucleotides are TGCGCCAGCAGCCAAGCCCCAGGGTCCAGTGAAAAACTGTTTTTT. This gives the protein CASSQAPGSSEKLFF.

This sequence joins TRBV7-9 and TRBJ1-1; D is unclear. This CDR3 has 15 amino acids. Deletions cut 4 bases from V and 5 bases from J, with 17 bases between. Germline values: CDR1 SEHNR, CDR2 FQNEAQ (reference sequence). The CDR3 here is CASSSFSAPRTEAFF. CDR3 DNA sequence: TGTGCCAGCAGCTCATTTTCGGCCCCGAGGACTGAAGCTTTCTTT.

This clonotype appeared a few times. V and J are TRBV4-2 and TRBJ1-2; tentatively, D is TRBD1 (6 bases). Germline CDR1 is LGHNA and CDR2 is YNFKEQ. Trimming pared 0 bases from V and 6 bases from J, leaving 17 bases between. The CDR3 is made up of 16 amino acids. DNA for the CDR3: TGTGCCAGCAGCCAAGATCTGGGGGGCAGGGTTAATGGCTACACCTTC. Its protein is CASSQDLGGRVNGYTF.

The chain has TRBV24-1 and TRBJ2-3; D unclear. Germline lookup yields CDR1 KGHDR and CDR2 SFDVKD. The CDR3 runs 18 residues. Trimming stripped 2 bases from V and 0 bases from J, with 17 bases between. In nucleotides, the CDR3 is TGTGCCACCAGTGATTACGCCCGGATGGATCCTAGCACAGATACGCAGTATTTT. This sequence encodes CATSDYARMDPSTDTQYF.

The chain joins TRBV5-1 to TRBJ1-1, with a possible D match to TRBD1 (6 bases). V shed 4 bases and J shed 6 bases, with 16 bases lying between them. The CDR3 loop spans 14 amino acids. Germline-derived CDR1 and CDR2 are SGHRS and YFSETQ. CDR3 coding DNA: TGCGCCAGCAGCCCGGCCCGGGAGGGGGCTGAAGCTTTCTTT. It specifies CASSPAREGAEAFF. The full variable domain, with the rest looked up from reference TRBV5-1 and TRBJ1-1, is KAGVTQTPRYLIKTRGQQVTLSCSPISGHRSVSWYQQTPGQGLQFLFEYFSETQRNKGNFPGRFSGRQFSNSRSEMNVSTLELGDSALYLCASSPAREGAEAFFGQGTRLTVV.

This clonotype was counted a few times. The chain combines TRBV7-2 with TRBJ2-3, with 8 bases identical to TRBD2. Germline V gene sequence: CDR1 SGHTA, CDR2 FQGNSA. V dropped 3 bases and J dropped 1; count of bases not matched to a gene: 6. The CDR3 loop spans 16 amino acids. CDR3 amino acids: CASSFYPGGRTDTQYF. Here the CDR3 DNA reads TGTGCCAGCAGCTTTTATCCGGGGGGGCGCACAGATACGCAGTATTTT.

This clonotype has more than one count but fewer than ten. This rearrangement joins TRBV5-1 to TRBJ1-1, with a weak D call TRBD1 (5 bases). Deletions cut 0 bases from V and 4 bases from J, with 16 bases between. The CDR3 spans 16 residues. CDR1 is SGHRS and CDR2 is YFSETQ in the germline V gene. The CDR3 DNA follows: TGCGCCAGCAGCTTGGGGGGACCGGGACCGCTCACTGAAGCTTTCTTT. This sequence encodes CASSLGGPGPLTEAFF.

This clonotype was counted only a few times. The chain carries TRBV28 and TRBJ1-1; perhaps TRBD1 as D (5 bases). Looked up from germline, CDR1 is MDHEN and CDR2 is SYDVKM. The CDR3 is made up of 15 amino acids. V was pared by 3 bases and J by 1 base, with 12 bases between. DNA for the CDR3: TGTGCCAGCAGTTTTTGGGGGGGATGGAACACTGAAGCTTTCTTT. It yields the protein CASSFWGGWNTEAFF.

This clonotype was counted only a few times. The rearrangement joins TRBV20-1 to TRBJ1-1, with 11 bases matching TRBD1. This CDR3 has 13 amino acids. V shed 5 bases and J 4 bases; nucleotides not matched to a gene: 3. From germline, CDR1 is DFQATT and CDR2 SNEGSKA (reference sequence). In nucleotides, the CDR3 is TGCAGTGCTTTGGACAGGGGGCCCACTGAAGCTTTCTTT. Translation: CSALDRGPTEAFF.

This chain connects TRBV28 to TRBJ2-7; D call uncertain. The V end was cut by 4 bases, the J end by 0 bases, with 10 bases between. Germline CDR1 is MDHEN and CDR2 is SYDVKM. The CDR3 sequence is 14 residues long. The CDR3 DNA reads as TGTGCCAGCAGTTCCACTTATAGCTCCTACGAGCAGTACTTC. It translates to CASSSTYSSYEQYF.

The CDR3 sequence is CASSYSSGGTEAFF. DNA for the CDR3: TGTGCCAGCAGTTACTCATCAGGGGGCACTGAAGCTTTCTTT. The rearrangement links TRBV6-5 to TRBJ1-1; 7 nucleotides agree with TRBD1. The length of the CDR3 is 14 residues. V was clipped by 0 bases and J by 4 bases; unmatched bases: 2. CDR1 and CDR2 from the germline V gene are MNHEY and SVGAGI.

This clonotype was observed a handful of times. The chain joins TRBV28 to TRBJ2-3; D ambiguous. CDR1 is MDHEN, CDR2 SYDVKM, per germline. This CDR3 spans 12 amino acids. V dropped 7 bases and J dropped 3 bases, with 8 bases sitting between them. The CDR3 bases are TGTGCCAGCACCAGACCAACAGATACGCAGTATTTT. Its translation: CASTRPTDTQYF. Full variable domain (remainder filled in from reference TRBV28 and TRBJ2-3): DVKVTQSSRYLVKRTGEKVFLECVQDMDHENMFWYRQDPGLGLRLIYFSYDVKMKEKGDIPEGYSVSREKKERFSLILESASTNQTSMYLCASTRPTDTQYFGPGTRLTVL.

This rearrangement joins TRBV27 to TRBJ2-7; 9 nucleotides align to TRBD1. The V segment lost 5 bases and the J segment 0 bases; nucleotides outside the gene matches: 5. The CDR3 has 15 amino acids. CDR1 MNHEY and CDR2 SMNVEV come from the germline V gene (reference sequence). The CDR3 DNA reads TGTGCCAGCAGTAGGGGGACAGGGAGCTCCTACGAGCAGTACTTC. Its protein is CASSRGTGSSYEQYF.

The chain has TRBV4-3 and TRBJ2-1, with D maybe TRBD2 (6 bases). Per the germline V gene, CDR1 is LGHNA and CDR2 is YSLEER. CDR3 length: 15 residues. The germline V and J ends were trimmed by 0 bases and 3 bases, with 9 bases remaining between them. The CDR3 is CASSQEAEGYNEQFF. The DNA of the CDR3 is TGCGCCAGCAGCCAAGAGGCGGAGGGCTACAATGAGCAGTTCTTC.

The chain uses TRBV25-1 and TRBJ2-7, with unresolved D. The CDR3 is 11 amino acids. CDR1 and CDR2 (germline): MGHDK, SYGVNS. V was cut by 3 bases and J by 3 bases, with 3 bases left in between. For the CDR3, the DNA is TGTGCCAGCAGTGAGAACTACGAGCAGTACTTC. Its protein is CASSENYEQYF.

This clonotype was detected only a few times. V and J are TRBV20-1 and TRBJ1-5; D remains ambiguous. CDR3 length equals 14 residues. Germline CDR1 and CDR2: DFQATT and SNEGSKA (reference sequence). The V gene lost 4 bases and the J gene lost 9 bases, with 19 bases spanning the gap. CDR3 protein: CSANLQLEIGPQHF. CDR3 bases: TGCAGTGCTAATCTCCAGCTGGAAATCGGGCCCCAGCATTTT.

This sequence joins TRBV7-2 and TRBJ1-5, with D possibly TRBD1 on 5 matching bases. Trimming took off 0 bases at V and 2 bases at J, with 14 bases between the two ends. Germline assignment: CDR1 SGHTA and CDR2 FQGNSA. There are 17 residues in the CDR3. In DNA form, the CDR3 reads TGTGCCAGCAGCTTAGCATCCAGGGTGGGCGGCAATCAGCCCCAGCATTTT. Protein sequence: CASSLASRVGGNQPQHF.

The chain joins TRBV11-3 to TRBJ2-7; D gene unclear. Germline V CDR1 and CDR2: SGHNT, YENEEA. This CDR3 is built from 12 residues. The V and J ends lost 4 bases and 4 bases respectively, with 8 bases between them. The DNA for the CDR3 is TGTGCCAGCAGCTCCGGGCCTTACGAGCAGTACTTC. Translation gives CASSSGPYEQYF.

There are a few counts of this clonotype. CDR3 region: CASIRQGQNTEAFF. CDR3 in DNA: TGTGCCAGCATTCGACAGGGGCAGAACACTGAAGCTTTCTTT. The chain recombines TRBV6-1 with TRBJ1-1; 8 bases match TRBD1. CDR1 is MNHNS and CDR2 is SASEGT in the germline V gene. V lost 7 bases, J lost 1 base, and 5 bases stayed unmatched. The CDR3 sequence is 14 residues long.

This CDR3 is CSARVGGLNTEAFF. The CDR3 bases are TGCAGTGCTAGAGTTGGGGGTTTGAACACTGAAGCTTTCTTT. The V and J genes are TRBV20-1 and TRBJ1-1; possible D gene TRBD1, 5 bases. V lost 1 base and J lost 0, with 9 bases in between. Germline lookup yields CDR1 DFQATT and CDR2 SNEGSKA (reference sequence). The CDR3 runs 14 residues.

The chain has TRBV6-5 and TRBJ2-3; 12 nucleotides agree with TRBD2. CDR3 size: 16 residues. V gave up 6 bases and J gave up 6 bases; unmatched junction bases: 10. In germline, CDR1 is MNHEY, CDR2 SVGAGI. CDR3 in amino acids: CASSHDPLAGGDTQYF. The CDR3 bases are TGTGCCAGCAGCCACGACCCGCTAGCGGGGGGGGATACGCAGTATTTT.

This clonotype was detected a few times. This chain links TRBV7-9 with TRBJ2-7; 9 positions match TRBD1. Germline V lookup: CDR1 SEHNR, CDR2 FQNEAQ (reference sequence). This CDR3 comprises 17 residues. V trimming: 1 base; J trimming: 0 bases; junction bases outside the gene matches: 7. The CDR3 loop reads CASSLDQGQGDSYEQYF. As DNA, the CDR3 is TGTGCCAGCAGCTTAGACCAGGGACAGGGCGACTCCTACGAGCAGTACTTC.

The sample holds a few counts of this clonotype. The rearrangement joins TRBV7-9 to TRBJ1-1; D unclear. With 3 bases removed from V and 0 bases from J, the gap between germline ends came to 17 bases. The CDR3 loop spans 17 amino acids. Germline CDR1 and CDR2: SEHNR and FQNEAQ (reference sequence). In DNA form, the CDR3 reads TGTGCCAGCAGCTTCCAGCGAGGGAACGGGATGAACACTGAAGCTTTCTTT. Translating it yields CASSFQRGNGMNTEAFF.

CDR3 loop: CASSLVPSRSYEQYF. The CDR3 DNA reads as TGCGCCAGCAGCTTGGTTCCTAGTCGGTCCTACGAGCAGTACTTC. The rearrangement uses TRBV5-1 and TRBJ2-7, with D unresolved. This CDR3 has 15 amino acids. V shed 0 bases and J shed 1 base, with 11 bases lying between them. Germline-derived CDR1 and CDR2 are SGHRS and YFSETQ.

The rearrangement uses TRBV12-3 or TRBV12-4 and TRBJ1-5; D unresolved. The CDR3 contains 13 residues. V gave up 6 bases and J gave up 4 bases, with 10 bases separating them. CDR3 nucleotides: TGTGCCAGCAGGGCACCAGGTAATCAGCCCCAGCATTTT. The encoded protein is CASRAPGNQPQHF.

CDR3 sequence (DNA): TGTGCCAGCAGCGCCTTAGGATTCTATGGCTACACCTTC. Protein sequence: CASSALGFYGYTF. V usage is TRBV9 and J usage is TRBJ1-2; D ambiguous. The V end was cut by 3 bases, the J end by 4 bases, with 10 bases between. Per the germline V gene, CDR1 is SGDLS and CDR2 is YYNGEE. This CDR3 has 13 amino acids.

The gene calls are TRBV29-1 and TRBJ2-5; D tentatively fits TRBD1 or TRBD2 (5 bases each). The CDR3 contains 15 residues. Germline CDR1 is SQVTM and CDR2 is ANQGSEA. V was cut by 0 bases and J by 1 base, with 12 bases left in between. CDR3 DNA: TGCAGCGTTGAAGAGCCAGCCGGGACCCAAGAGACCCAGTACTTC. Protein sequence: CSVEEPAGTQETQYF.

The chain recombines TRBV12-3 or TRBV12-4 with TRBJ1-2, with 10 nucleotides matching TRBD1. Trimming took 3 bases from V and 8 from J; bases not matched to a gene: 6. This CDR3 is 14 amino acids long. The CDR3 coding sequence is TGTGCCAGCAGTTTGGGGACAGGGGCCCCCGGCTACACCTTC. This encodes CASSLGTGAPGYTF.

This clonotype was seen a handful of times. The J gene is TRBJ1-6, the V gene TRBV6-4; perhaps TRBD1 as D (5 bases). Germline V CDR1 and CDR2: MRHNA, SNTAGT. Trimming took 5 bases from V and 10 from J, leaving 15 bases between them. CDR3 size: 14 residues. CDR3 protein: CASSPRGRDSPLHF. CDR3 DNA: TGTGCCAGCAGTCCTCGGGGGAGGGACTCACCCCTCCACTTT.

The chain is built from TRBV5-6 and TRBJ1-2, with D uncertain. Trimming removed 1 base at V and 4 bases at J, with 14 bases between. This CDR3 has 15 amino acids. The germline V gene has CDR1 SGHDT and CDR2 YYEEEE. The CDR3 DNA reads TGTGCCAGCAGCTTGCACCCTCCAGGCCGCTATGGCTACACCTTC. This translates into CASSLHPPGRYGYTF.